The source of this T cell receptor beta chain is a study of cytomegalovirus exposure and HLA in healthy donors. Study context: The 120 or so validation repertoires used the same platform as the roughly 670 first-cohort repertoires, a later analysis reported. General study results and limits: Investigators reported approximately 150 TCR beta chains as tied to cytomegalovirus. First-cohort TCR clusters tended to co-occur in the roughly 120 validation repertoires, a later analysis found.

Turning to this clone: Its target is not known.

A roughly 120-subject validation cohort, separate from the approximately 670-subject first cohort, supplied the donors. TCRdb keeps only in-frame clones here, not all; method: immunoSEQ multiplex PCR. The profile shows about 44,000 clones, roughly 93% of them singletons. Sequencing was performed on PBMCs. This receptor was identified in a woman younger than 30 in good health and CMV-seronegative.

Here the CDR3 DNA reads TGCGCCAGCAGCGAGTTCGTTAATGAAAAACTGTTTTTT. Translated: CASSEFVNEKLFF. V is TRBV5-1 and J is TRBJ1-4; D not resolved. Trimming took off 4 bases at V and 4 bases at J, with 8 bases between the two ends. CDR3 size: 13 residues. CDR1 and CDR2 from the germline V gene are SGHRS and YFSETQ.